The 7 T cell receptor beta chains listed next were all sequenced from one sample in a study of CD8+CD57+ T cells in acquired aplastic anemia. Genomic DNA constituted the template upon which TCR beta VDJ and CDR3 profiling was performed. TCRdb itself ran the reads through MiXCR, one entry per CDR3 protein. The data hold a few hundred thousand distinct CDR3 sequences, with around 68% observed a single time. The source material was sorted CD4+, CD8+, or CD8+CD57+ T cells (not recorded which) from PBMCs. These receptors originate from a human donor in good health, serving as a control.

Comments on this clonotype: At one boundary the junction diverges from the germline segment, which might be a read error. The chain's CDR3 is CASSLFYFRYGYTF. The CDR3, as DNA: TGTGCCAGCAGCTTATTTTATTTTAGGTACGGCTACACCTTT. The chain joins TRBV7-3 to TRBJ1-6; D unclear. Germline V CDR1 and CDR2: SGHTA, FQGTGA. This CDR3 has 14 amino acids.

The CDR3 sequence: CALHDGDTDTQYF. Written as DNA, the CDR3 is TGTGCCCTCCACGACGGGGACACAGATACGCAGTATTTT. V gene TRBV19 combines with J gene TRBJ2-3; D is perhaps TRBD2 (5 bases). V was cut by 11 bases and J by 2 bases, with 14 bases left in between. The CDR3 has 13 residues. Germline values: CDR1 LNHDA, CDR2 SQIVND (reference sequence).

The CDR3 here is CASEDSGTGEQFF. The CDR3 nucleotides are TGTGCCAGCGAGGATTCGGGGACAGGTGAGCAGTTCTTC. The chain carries TRBV12-3 or TRBV12-4 and TRBJ2-1; TRBD1 aligns across 8 bases. This CDR3 is 13 amino acids long. The trim removed 8 bases at V and 9 bases at J, leaving 9 bases unmatched.

The J gene is TRBJ1-5, the V gene TRBV6-4; 9 nucleotides line up with TRBD1. Per the germline V gene, CDR1 is MRHNA and CDR2 is SNTAGT. The CDR3 spans 16 residues. V lost 7 bases and J lost 2; bases outside the gene matches: 9. The CDR3 reads CASKGQGWLGNQPQHF. In nucleotides, the CDR3 is TGTGCCAGCAAGGGACAGGGTTGGTTGGGCAATCAGCCCCAGCATTTT.

This clonotype was observed at least ten times. The chain is built from TRBV6-5 and TRBJ1-2, with D tentatively TRBD1 (5 bases). This CDR3 comprises 14 residues. Germline V gives CDR1 MNHEY, CDR2 SVGAGI. V was cut by 2 bases and J by 3 bases, with 10 bases left in between. The DNA for the CDR3 is TGTGCCAGCAGTTACCAAGGGGCGTACTATGGCTACACCTTC. As protein: CASSYQGAYYGYTF.

On this clonotype: The germline gene is not matched at one end of the junction; a read error may be the cause. V and J are TRBV2 and TRBJ2-1, with D maybe TRBD2 (6 bases). In germline, CDR1 is SNHLY, CDR2 FYNNEI. The CDR3 totals 14 residues. Here the CDR3 DNA reads TGTGCCAGCAGGTTACCGGGTAGGGAGGACTACGAGTTGTTC. Translation: CASRLPGREDYELF.

The chain recombines TRBV20-1 with TRBJ2-7; D call uncertain. Trimming cost V 5 bases and J 3 bases, with 20 bases left between them. The CDR3 covers 15 residues. Germline CDR1 reads DFQATT; CDR2 reads SNEGSKA (reference sequence). CDR3 DNA: TGCAGTGCTGAAGGTGAGAACACTGAAGTCTACGAGCAGTACTTC. Its translation: CSAEGENTEVYEQYF.